This T cell receptor beta chain was retrieved from a study of blood T cell repertoires in COVID-19. Study-wide context: Specimens from acute and convalescent COVID-19 originated in the United States, Italy and Spain. Sources were T cells, B-cell-depleted T cells, or PBMCs; the material itself was cDNA or gDNA.

From germline, CDR1 is MNHEY and CDR2 SMNVEV (reference sequence). The CDR3 runs to 14 residues. Trimming left V 6 bases short and J 4 bases short, with 15 bases between. Under the authors' procedure: Reference gene primers were amplified, and this amplification served to estimate nucleated cell counts. Assay: immunoSEQ multiplex PCR; the TCRdb copy retains only in-frame clones and omits some. That table supplies the V and J calls and clone size; D and trimming were determined from the DNA. In the table there are roughly 100,000 clones, 80% to 90% of which are singletons. Seattle's enrolled individuals joined amid active infection and were then monitored longitudinally.

The sequenced material came from peripheral blood. The rearrangement joins TRBV27 to TRBJ2-5; no definite D call. The TCR was taken from an elderly man with COVID-19, enrolled during active disease. This CDR3 reads CASSPRLARETQYF. DNA for the CDR3: TGTGCCAGCAGCCCCCGACTGGCCCGAGAGACCCAGTACTTC.